This T cell receptor (beta chain) was identified in a study of T cell repertoires in cytomegalovirus infection. Turning to the study itself: Both CMV infection and a matching HLA type were indicated by public TCR beta signatures. Overall study findings and caveats: Clonotype analysis showed dominance of the ex vivo response by HLA-C-restricted CMV-specific TCR beta clonotypes.

The CDR3 is 11 amino acids. Germline V gives CDR1 ENHRY, CDR2 SYGVKD. Trimming removed 10 bases at V and 6 bases at J, with 10 bases between. This clonotype was observed a few times. Its antigen is currently unknown. TCRdb passed the reads through MiXCR, listing each CDR3 protein once. The table records approximately 180,000 distinct CDR3 sequences, about a tenth of them present only once. The sequenced sample was PBMCs. The receptor's source is a human donor in good health (CMV status not recorded). Some clones in this sample may be carry-over from other donors' samples. V is TRBV10-3 and J is TRBJ1-5; tentatively, D is TRBD1 (5 bases). The CDR3 reads CASGQGQPQHF. Here the CDR3 DNA reads TGTGCCAGTGGTCAGGGTCAGCCCCAGCATTTT.